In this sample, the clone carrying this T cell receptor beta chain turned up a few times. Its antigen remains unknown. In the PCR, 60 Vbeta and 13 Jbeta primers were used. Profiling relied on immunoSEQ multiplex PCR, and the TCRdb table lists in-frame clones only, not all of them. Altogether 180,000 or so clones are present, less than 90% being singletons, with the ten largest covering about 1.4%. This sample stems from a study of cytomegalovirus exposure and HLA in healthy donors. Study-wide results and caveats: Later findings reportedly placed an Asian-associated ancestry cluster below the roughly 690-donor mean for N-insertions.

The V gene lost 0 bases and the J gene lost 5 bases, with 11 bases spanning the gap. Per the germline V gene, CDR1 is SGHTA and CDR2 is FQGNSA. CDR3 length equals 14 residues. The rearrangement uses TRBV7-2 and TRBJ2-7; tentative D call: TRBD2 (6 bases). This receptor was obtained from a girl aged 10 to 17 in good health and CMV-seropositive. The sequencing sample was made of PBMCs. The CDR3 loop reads CASSLAGGYDEQYF. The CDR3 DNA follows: TGTGCCAGCAGCTTAGCGGGGGGATATGACGAGCAGTACTTC.